This entry is about one TCR beta chain. The clone's antigen remains unknown. Per-nucleotide qualities are absent, and no much larger clonotype sits a single base away. In total, fewer than 750 healthy bone marrow donors made up the cohort. At the time of sampling, every cohort member was nominally healthy, though immune exposures that went unrecorded were likely present. The donor tested CMV seronegative, placing the donor among the 350 to 400 seronegative members of the cohort. Each donor provided a peripheral blood sample, and peripheral blood mononuclear cells were used for TCR beta sequencing. The Qiagen DNeasy Blood Extraction Kit was used to extract genomic DNA from the blood cell samples. In the germline V gene (reference sequence), CDR1 corresponds to SGHNT and CDR2 to YYREEE. The CDR3 covers 16 residues, taking in both the cysteine and the phenylalanine. Only CDR3 DNA remains: 48 bases, in frame from the first base. Trimming leaves V shorter by 3 bases and J shorter by 4 bases, with the junction holding 2 bases beyond the gene matches.

The protocol used for the library was the immunoSEQ multiplex PCR assay. The multiplex PCR relied on a mix of 60 forward primers for TCR Vbeta segments and 13 reverse primers for TCR Jbeta segments. A multiplex PCR assay on genomic DNA amplified the CDR3 region of rearranged TCR beta genes. Amplified TCR beta libraries were sequenced as 87-base-pair reads on the Illumina HiSeq System. As for the original processing: A later analysis counted about 80 million unique TCR beta chains across the 550 to 750 repertoires, and roughly 10 million of these chains were shared by at least two donors. A nearest-neighbor algorithm error-corrected the raw reads and collapsed the reads into unique sequences, merging closely related sequences to remove PCR and sequencing errors. Alignment of CDR3 sequences to IMGT reference sequences was used to assign V, D and J gene segments. For a sequence to be retained, a match of at least six nucleotides to both a V gene segment and a J gene segment was required. A rearrangement counted as productive if the CDR3 had no stop codons and remained in frame with V and J, and every other rearrangement counted as non-productive. CDR3 was defined by IMGT convention, running from the second conserved V-encoded cysteine to the conserved J-encoded phenylalanine. The earlier analysis of 587 of the donors excluded sequences that lacked an unambiguous match to a single V gene segment. An earlier analysis of over 450 of the donors classified V segments as functional when productive rearrangements were above 56.7% and as segregating when the standard deviation between donors was above 5%. A statistical classification framework was built to diagnose cytomegalovirus status from the catalog of TCR beta chain sequences. In a later analysis, V and J genes were assigned by comparing TCR nucleotide sequences against IMGT/GENE-DB human TR gene sequences. Using the TCRdist pipeline, a later analysis assigned CDR3 sequences along with most-parsimonious VDJ recombination scenarios. A later analysis defined each TCR beta chain by its CDR3 amino acid sequence plus V-gene family, and excluded reads lacking a unique V-gene family. In a later analysis, 450 to 600 highly shared, low-generation-probability nucleotide sequences were removed to address suspected cross-contamination and a sequencing artifact. A later analysis calculated a clonal expansion index for each public chain from normalized within-repertoire ranks of inferred template counts. A later analysis computed generation probabilities with a VDJ recombination model fitted to out-of-frame rearrangements, and checked the results against IGoR. A later analysis scored TCR-TCR, TCR-HLA and TCR-CMV co-occurrence with hypergeometric tests, applying a repertoire-size bias correction to TCR pairs. A later analysis estimated false discovery rates by permuting HLA or CMV assignments 20 times. In a later analysis, co-occurring TCRs were grouped using DBSCAN, and TCRdist sequence similarity was added for clustering within HLA-allele-positive subsets. Repertoires with fewer than 30,000 or more than 120,000 public chains, plus five repertoires with anomalous nucleotide sharing, were excluded from co-occurrence clustering. TCRdb retrieved this table from immuneACCESS and kept in-frame rearrangements only. Not all clones are present; in checked studies, unresolved V genes account for under half, and no reason is known for the remainder. V and J calls and clone size are copied from that table; D and trimming were computed from the DNA. The sample yields tens of thousands of clones; roughly 76% were counted once. In total, the top ten clones hold 1.5% to 2% of the sample.

The data are from a study of cytomegalovirus exposure and HLA in healthy donors (dated by TCRdb to the late 2010s). Looking at the study overall: In an earlier analysis of 587 of the donors, about 260 Gb of sequence data and 100 million or so unique TCR beta sequences from 180 million or so T cells were reported. An earlier analysis of several hundred of the donors applied high-throughput TCR beta sequencing to assess whether each TCR beta V gene segment acted as functional or pseudogenic. Roughly 300 gigabases of sequencing data and around 85 million unique TCR sequences made up an early release that covered 500 to 650 HLA-typed donors. All discovery cohort repertoires had been generated using a single sequencing platform. To study patterns of TCR occurrence, a later analysis re-analyzed previously published TCR beta repertoires from hundreds of donors and added high-resolution HLA genotyping. The later analysis used no new phenotypic data to find candidate immune exposures, relying instead on TCR beta sequences and their occurrence across donors. The study combined high-throughput TCR immunosequencing, statistical association of individual TCRs with disease status, and machine learning to predict cytomegalovirus infection status. The aim of the study was to test whether cataloging public T cell receptors could identify signatures of past pathogen exposure. Along with the roughly 670-subject first cohort, a separate validation cohort of over a hundred different subjects was used. Typing coverage differed by locus: A, B, C, DRB1 and DQB1 were typed in roughly 620-630 donors, DQA1 in about 510, DPA1 in nearly 610, and DPB1 in roughly 450. On average, 235,054 unique TCR beta nucleotide sequences were sequenced per donor among about 400 genotyped donors of the cohort, with roughly 19% of those sequences being non-productive. Genome-wide SNP genotypes for about 55% of the 666 donors were used in a later genetic analysis, which treated that subset as a discovery cohort. Donor age, sex, ethnicity and CMV serostatus were collected together with the repertoire data. The T cell repertoires of roughly 660 subjects were profiled by immunosequencing and related to cytomegalovirus serostatus. Of the 398 genotyped donors, over 65% fell in the genetic ancestry cluster associated with self-reported Caucasian donors. A few DR-DQ haplotypes were treated as single units for association and clustering because of strong linkage in the cohort. HLA typing covered class I and class II loci at four-digit resolution.

Points the paper makes about the study in general: V-gene and J-gene trimming of TCR beta chains was associated with a missense DCLRE1C variant in a later genetic analysis, and the association was replicated in an independent cohort. Immune exposure information for the cohort was limited to CMV serostatus. A few of the identified cytomegalovirus-associated TCR beta chains were confirmed in vitro to be specific for cytomegalovirus antigens. At a false discovery rate of 0.05, a later analysis linked 16,951 TCR beta sequences to specific HLA alleles. The earlier analysis of about 600 of the donors excluded about 16 rarely observed V segments, including chromosome 9 orphons, because counts were too low. A later analysis found that most CMV-associated TCR beta chains appeared HLA-restricted, with HLA associations seemingly driven largely by CMV exposure. Roughly uniform sequencing depth across donors was assumed in presence/absence analyses, although this assumption may not hold. A further reported finding was that TCR beta sequences accurately predicted the HLA-A and HLA-B alleles for most subjects in the first cohort. Most TCR sequences were seen in very few donors, while some public TCRs were found in many individuals. The 87-base-pair reads could not distinguish some IMGT-functional V segments, including TRBV6-2 and TRBV6-3, so those segments were excluded. In an earlier analysis of approximately 590 of the donors, most TCR beta V segments were observed in productive rearrangements about 87% or about 30% of the time, broadly matching IMGT annotations. In a later analysis, several top co-occurrence clusters were reported to appear linked to parvovirus B19, influenza, CMV and Epstein-Barr virus. Only TCR beta chains were sequenced in this cohort, and the absence of alpha or paired-chain data limited detectable features. When HLA alleles, especially DR and DQ, strongly co-occurred, attributing TCR associations to individual alleles was difficult. The study gave a list of roughly 150 TCR beta chains associated with cytomegalovirus. Because HLA typing was unavailable for some donors at each locus, only the typed subset was used in association tests. In a later analysis, the rate of TCR association differed among HLA loci, with DRB1 alleles having the most associated TCRs and HLA-C alleles having the fewest. In a later genetic analysis, fewer N-insertions in productive TCRs were reported among donors in an Asian-associated ancestry cluster than the approximately 670-donor mean. The classifier was reported to diagnose cytomegalovirus status with high specificity and sensitivity in both the original cohort and the validation cohort. Correlated functional status among segregating V segments might be attributable to linkage disequilibrium, but an unknown experimental factor could not be ruled out. It was suggested by the authors that the approach could potentially be generalized to other disease states and immunological phenotypes. In a later analysis, HLA-associated TCR beta chains were found to be more clonally expanded and to have lower generation probabilities than equally common non-associated chains. A cluster of highly shared sequence variants was judged likely to represent a technical artifact of the sequencing pipeline.

Sequenced sample: PBMCs. The receptor was derived from a woman in her thirties in good health and CMV-seronegative. The sequence links TRBV5-4 to TRBJ2-2; 14 junctional bases match TRBD2. The DNA sequence is as follows: TGTGCCAGCAGCTCTGGGACTAGCGGGGGCACCGGGGAGCTGTTTTTT. The resulting protein is CASSSGTSGGTGELFF.